This T cell receptor (beta chain) was recorded in a study of blood T cell repertoires in COVID-19. Study details: Spain, Italy and the United States supplied samples that represented acute and convalescent COVID-19. T cells, B-cell-depleted T cells, or PBMCs provided the cDNA or gDNA that served as material.

Per the study methods: Estimated nucleated cell counts came from reference gene primer amplification. The assay was immunoSEQ multiplex PCR, and TCRdb's table has in-frame clones only and misses some. From that table come the V and J calls and clone size; the DNA was used to work out D and trimming. The sample consists of about 210,000 clones, approximately 85% of them appearing once. CDR1 SQVTM and CDR2 ANQGSEA come from the germline V gene. This CDR3 has 14 residues. V dropped 6 bases and J dropped 2 bases, with 16 bases sitting between them. Material: peripheral blood. The rearrangement uses TRBV29-1 and TRBJ2-5; perhaps TRBD2 as D (6 bases). The sequence derives from a woman between 50 and 59 years old with active or convalescent COVID-19. CDR3 in DNA: TGCAGCGTATCGGGACTCTATTTACAAGAGACCCAGTACTTC. Protein product: CSVSGLYLQETQYF.